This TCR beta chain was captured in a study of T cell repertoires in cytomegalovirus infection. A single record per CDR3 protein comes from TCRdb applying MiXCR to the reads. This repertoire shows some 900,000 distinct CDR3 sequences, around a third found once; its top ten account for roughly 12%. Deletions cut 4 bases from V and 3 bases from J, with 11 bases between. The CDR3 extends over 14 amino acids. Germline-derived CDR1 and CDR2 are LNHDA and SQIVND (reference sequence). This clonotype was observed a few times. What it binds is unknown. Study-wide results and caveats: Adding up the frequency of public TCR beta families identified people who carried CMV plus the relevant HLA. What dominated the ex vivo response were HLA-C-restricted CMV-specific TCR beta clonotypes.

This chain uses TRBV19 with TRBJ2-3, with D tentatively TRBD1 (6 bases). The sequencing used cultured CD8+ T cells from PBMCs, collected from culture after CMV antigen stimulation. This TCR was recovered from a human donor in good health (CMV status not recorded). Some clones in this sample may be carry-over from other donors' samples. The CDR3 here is CASSRTRGTDTQYF. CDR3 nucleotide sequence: TGTGCCAGTAGTAGAACGAGGGGGACAGATACGCAGTATTTT.